This is a list of T cell receptor beta chains from one sample in a study of OX40 agonist ivuxolimab in advanced cancers. TCRdb's copy holds only in-frame clones and misses some; the assay was immunoSEQ multiplex PCR. This sample carries roughly 60,000 clones, 90% to 95% of them seen once, and the ten largest clones take about 1.8%. The sample was CD4+ or CD8+ T cells sorted from blood, taken in a trial of the OX40 agonist ivuxolimab. The receptors were sampled from an adult with an advanced solid tumor such as melanoma, head and neck, liver or kidney cancer. CDR3s include the opening cysteine and the closing phenylalanine or tryptophan.

TRBV19,CASTRTGSGYNEQFF
TRBV7-8,CASSLAGMETQYF
TRBV5-6,CASSLQGPDTQYF
TRBV5-4,CASSFRGEETQYF
TRBV28,CASSPPGQGAHEQFF
TRBV5-4,CASSLDGNLNSPLHF
TRBV7-8,CASSRQGANTGELFF
TRBV6-6,CASSYGQGNEQFF
TRBV7-3,CASSLYFSGNTGELFF
TRBV18,CASSPFVRESTDTQYF
TRBV5-8,CASSPGRHEKLFF
TRBV7-9,CASSLVPGRYGYTF
TRBV28,CASSLGQGATGNEKLFF
TRBV6-5,CASSPGTGGYQPQHF
TRBV2,CASSRGGWGTDTQYF
TRBV11-2,CASSLLAGDTQYF
TRBV11-2,CASSRDRGETQYF
TRBV7-2,CASSRVLDRRTDTQYF
TRBV7-9,CASSYTDEQYF
TRBV2,CASTMTGGFYGYTF
TRBV30,CAWRKGLAGYNEQFF
TRBV19,CASSIADTQYF
TRBV7-2,CASTPGRVAGAGETQYF
TRBV7-2,CASSRTVLNGNTIYF
TRBV2,CASVSQPGQGADTQYF
TRBV7-9,CASRARGDEQFF
TRBV7-2,CASSLDPSGNTIYF
TRBV4-2,CASSGQTGVNTEAFF
TRBV30,CAWSRQGDQPQHF
TRBV4-2,CASSHDNTDYGYTF
TRBV6-1,CASSRDRQSSYEQYF
TRBV6-6,CASSYSGGSGNTIYF
TRBV4-1,CASSQTENTEAFF
TRBV9,CASSVARDSYNEQFF
TRBV30,CAWSVSRTGTTEAFF
TRBV4-1,CASSPRGQGGEKLFF
TRBV30,CAWSPGPNTQYF
TRBV5-6,CASSAVGSSSAPLHF
TRBV19,CASSTTRTGPNTEAFF
TRBV5-1,CASSPGAGNTIYF
TRBV28,CASSASNTGELFF
TRBV7-2,CASSPLTSGGTDTQYF
TRBV18,CASSLRGGDEKLFF
TRBV18,CASSPPHGADGYTF
TRBV6-5,CASHAGKRRGSPLHF
TRBV5-6,CASRPQGYNSPLHF
TRBV19,CASNTGTGELFF
TRBV28,CASSLSGFIQETQYF
TRBV2,CASQDARGSYEQYF
TRBV20-1,CSARVGGRAFF
TRBV7-9,CASSSPTGGSTGELFF
TRBV7-2,CASSLSGTANTEAFF
TRBV28,CASSFGGQHKNIQYF
TRBV25-1,CASSDLGGVDTDTQYF